This T cell receptor beta chain comes out of a study of OX40 agonist ivuxolimab in advanced cancers. Measured with immunoSEQ multiplex PCR; TCRdb has only the in-frame clones, and not every one. The sample contains about 70,000 clones, roughly 80% of which appear only once. Trimming removed 1 base at V and 0 bases at J, with 9 bases between. The V gene's germline CDR1 is SGHVS and CDR2 FQNEAQ. CDR3 size: 15 residues. Drawing of blood for sampling happened at baseline, at cycle 4 day 1, and at cycle 7 day 1. Whole-study findings and limits: Blood T cells, both CD4+ and CD8+, expanded clonally by week 6 at 0.1 to 3.0 mg/kg.

For this clone: Antigen unknown.

The input for sequencing was CD4+ or CD8+ T cells sorted from blood, taken in a trial of the OX40 agonist ivuxolimab. The source of this sequence is an adult with an advanced solid tumor such as melanoma, head and neck, liver or kidney cancer. The chain links TRBV7-8 to TRBJ1-1; unclear D gene. CDR3 sequence (DNA): TGTGCCAGCAGCTTAGATTCTAATATGAACACTGAAGCTTTCTTT. This encodes CASSLDSNMNTEAFF. The variable domain in full, completed from reference TRBV7-8 and TRBJ1-1, reads GAGVSQSPRYKVAKRGQDVALRCDPISGHVSLFWYQQALGQGPEFLTYFQNEAQLDKSGLPSDRFFAERPEGSVSTLKIQRTQQEDSAVYLCASSLDSNMNTEAFFGQGTRLTVV.